A selection of T cell receptor beta chains follows, all from one sample in a study of blood T cell repertoires in COVID-19. Data came from immunoSEQ multiplex PCR; TCRdb stores just in-frame clones and leaves some out. The table lists about 200,000 clones, roughly nine tenths of them singletons. Sequences were obtained from peripheral blood. The receptors originated from a woman between 45 and 65 years old with acute or convalescent COVID-19. Both conserved end residues are part of each CDR3. D genes are given only for firm matches. Size is stated for part of the rows, as once, few or many counts, or as a class when the clone is expanded.

cdr3_length: 16
d_call: TRBD2
v_call: TRBV7-2
clone_size: NA
j_call: TRBJ2-3
cdr3_nt: TGTGCCAGCAGCCTAAGGGGACTAGTGGGCACAGATACGCAGTATTTT
cdr3_aa: CASSLRGLVGTDTQYF

cdr3_length: 21
d_call: NA
v_call: TRBV21-1
clone_size: NA
j_call: TRBJ2-2
cdr3_nt: TGTGCCAGCAGTGTTGACGCCTCAATATCGGGCCAGCGGGAGGCCACCGGGGAGCTGTTTTTT
cdr3_aa: CASSVDASISGQREATGELFF

cdr3_length: 15
d_call: NA
v_call: TRBV5-6
clone_size: once
j_call: TRBJ2-7
cdr3_nt: TGTGCCAGCAGCCCGAATCGGAACATCTGGAGCGAGCAGTACTTC
cdr3_aa: CASSPNRNIWSEQYF

cdr3_length: 14
d_call: TRBD1
v_call: TRBV7-3
clone_size: NA
j_call: TRBJ2-1
cdr3_nt: TGTGCCAGCAGCCCTATGGGACAGTCCGCTGAGCAGTTCTTC
cdr3_aa: CASSPMGQSAEQFF

cdr3_length: 14
d_call: NA
v_call: TRBV7-9
clone_size: once
j_call: TRBJ2-3
cdr3_nt: TGTGCCAGCAGCTTTGAAAGACAGACAGATACGCAGTATTTT
cdr3_aa: CASSFERQTDTQYF

cdr3_length: 15
d_call: TRBD2
v_call: TRBV9
clone_size: NA
j_call: TRBJ2-1
cdr3_nt: TGTGCCAGCAGCCCCCAGCGGGAGATCATCGATGAGCAGTTCTTC
cdr3_aa: CASSPQREIIDEQFF

cdr3_length: 14
d_call: TRBD2
v_call: TRBV7-9
clone_size: once
j_call: TRBJ2-7
cdr3_nt: TGTGCCAGCAGCCCAGGGACTAGCCCCTACGAGCAGTACTTC
cdr3_aa: CASSPGTSPYEQYF

cdr3_length: 16
d_call: TRBD1
v_call: TRBV11-3
clone_size: NA
j_call: TRBJ1-1
cdr3_nt: TGTGCCAGCAGCCAGCGGGACAGGGGGCGCTTCGGTGAAGCTTTCTTT
cdr3_aa: CASSQRDRGRFGEAFF

cdr3_length: 15
d_call: NA
v_call: TRBV5-4
clone_size: NA
j_call: TRBJ2-1
cdr3_nt: TGTGCCAGCAGTTCAGTTGCTTCCTCCTACAATGAGCAGTTCTTC
cdr3_aa: CASSSVASSYNEQFF

cdr3_length: 16
d_call: NA
v_call: TRBV3-1/TRBV3-2
clone_size: NA
j_call: TRBJ2-7
cdr3_nt: TGTGCCAGCAGCCACCAAGGCGGGGGCGACTCCTACGAGCAGTACTTC
cdr3_aa: CASSHQGGGDSYEQYF

cdr3_length: 15
d_call: NA
v_call: TRBV5-1
clone_size: once
j_call: TRBJ2-4
cdr3_nt: TGCGCCAGCAGCTTGGGGGGCCAGGGGAGAAACATTCAGTACTTC
cdr3_aa: CASSLGGQGRNIQYF

cdr3_length: 13
d_call: NA
v_call: TRBV7-9
clone_size: NA
j_call: TRBJ2-5
cdr3_nt: TGTGCCAGCAGCCGTAGCGGAGAAGAGACCCAGTACTTC
cdr3_aa: CASSRSGEETQYF

cdr3_length: 17
d_call: NA
v_call: TRBV3-1/TRBV3-2
clone_size: NA
j_call: TRBJ1-3
cdr3_nt: TGTGCCAGCAGCCAGTCCGGGGGGGCAAGCTCTGGAAACACCATATATTTT
cdr3_aa: CASSQSGGASSGNTIYF

cdr3_length: 15
d_call: NA
v_call: TRBV5-4
clone_size: NA
j_call: TRBJ2-1
cdr3_nt: TGTGCCAGCAGCTTGTACCAGGGAGGAGGCAATGAGCAGTTCTTC
cdr3_aa: CASSLYQGGGNEQFF

cdr3_length: 16
d_call: TRBD1
v_call: TRBV18
clone_size: NA
j_call: TRBJ2-2
cdr3_nt: TGTGCCAGCTCACCATTGACAGGGGGCAATGCCGGGGAGCTGTTTTTT
cdr3_aa: CASSPLTGGNAGELFF

cdr3_length: 13
d_call: NA
v_call: TRBV28
clone_size: NA
j_call: TRBJ1-2
cdr3_nt: TGTGCCAGCAGTTTGAGGCAGAACTATGGCTACACCTTC
cdr3_aa: CASSLRQNYGYTF

cdr3_length: 14
d_call: NA
v_call: TRBV5-1
clone_size: NA
j_call: TRBJ1-1
cdr3_nt: TGCGCCAGCAGCACAGCGGGGCAGAACACTGAAGCTTTCTTT
cdr3_aa: CASSTAGQNTEAFF

cdr3_length: 13
d_call: NA
v_call: TRBV7-9
clone_size: NA
j_call: TRBJ1-1
cdr3_nt: TGTGCCAGCAGCTCCCAGGGATTCACTGAAGCTTTCTTT
cdr3_aa: CASSSQGFTEAFF

cdr3_length: 16
d_call: NA
v_call: TRBV5-1
clone_size: NA
j_call: TRBJ2-7
cdr3_nt: TGCGCCAGCAGCTTGGCCGGGTCAGGAGGGTCGGACGAGCAGTACTTC
cdr3_aa: CASSLAGSGGSDEQYF

cdr3_length: 11
d_call: TRBD1
v_call: TRBV20-1
clone_size: NA
j_call: TRBJ1-2
cdr3_nt: TGCAGTGCTACAGGGGGTTATGGCTACACCTTC
cdr3_aa: CSATGGYGYTF

cdr3_length: 14
d_call: NA
v_call: TRBV5-1
clone_size: NA
j_call: TRBJ1-2
cdr3_nt: TGCGCCAGCAGCTTGGTACAGGTGGAGTATGGCTACACCTTC
cdr3_aa: CASSLVQVEYGYTF

cdr3_length: 15
d_call: TRBD1
v_call: TRBV6-2/TRBV6-3
clone_size: NA
j_call: TRBJ1-2
cdr3_nt: TGTGCCAGCAGTTACACGGCGAGGGGGCCAGGTGGCTACACCTTC
cdr3_aa: CASSYTARGPGGYTF

cdr3_length: 16
d_call: NA
v_call: TRBV21-1
clone_size: NA
j_call: TRBJ1-5
cdr3_nt: TGTGCCAGCCGCTCTGGAGGGCGACAGAGCAATCAGCCCCAGCATTTT
cdr3_aa: CASRSGGRQSNQPQHF

cdr3_length: 17
d_call: TRBD2
v_call: TRBV25-1
clone_size: NA
j_call: TRBJ2-3
cdr3_nt: TGTGCCAGCAGTGAAATGACTAGCGGGGCGAGCACAGATACGCAGTATTTT
cdr3_aa: CASSEMTSGASTDTQYF

cdr3_length: 13
d_call: TRBD1
v_call: TRBV12-3/TRBV12-4
clone_size: NA
j_call: TRBJ2-1
cdr3_nt: TGTGCCAGCAAGTGGGACAGGTACAATGAGCAGTTCTTC
cdr3_aa: CASKWDRYNEQFF

cdr3_length: 16
d_call: NA
v_call: TRBV4-1
clone_size: NA
j_call: TRBJ1-5
cdr3_nt: TGCGCCAGCAGCCCACCAGGGGCGAGCGGCAATCAGCCCCAGCATTTT
cdr3_aa: CASSPPGASGNQPQHF

cdr3_length: 15
d_call: NA
v_call: TRBV6-1
clone_size: once
j_call: TRBJ1-1
cdr3_nt: TGTGCCAGCAGTGAATGGAGGGCAGCAAACACTGAAGCTTTCTTT
cdr3_aa: CASSEWRAANTEAFF

cdr3_length: 15
d_call: NA
v_call: TRBV2
clone_size: NA
j_call: TRBJ2-2
cdr3_nt: TGTGCCAGCACCGAACGGGGAGGAGGGAACGGGGAGCTGTTTTTT
cdr3_aa: CASTERGGGNGELFF

cdr3_length: 14
d_call: NA
v_call: TRBV6-1
clone_size: NA
j_call: TRBJ1-3
cdr3_nt: TGTGCCAGCAGTTATCAGGGTGAGGAAAACACCATATATTTT
cdr3_aa: CASSYQGEENTIYF

cdr3_length: 15
d_call: NA
v_call: TRBV5-1
clone_size: NA
j_call: TRBJ2-2
cdr3_nt: TGCGCCAGCAGCCTAGGGGTTTCGGACACCGGGGAGCTGTTTTTT
cdr3_aa: CASSLGVSDTGELFF

cdr3_length: 15
d_call: TRBD1
v_call: TRBV5-6
clone_size: NA
j_call: TRBJ2-3
cdr3_nt: TGTGCCAGCAACTACTTCGACAGGGTGGCAGATACGCAGTATTTT
cdr3_aa: CASNYFDRVADTQYF

cdr3_length: 13
d_call: NA
v_call: TRBV10-3
clone_size: few
j_call: TRBJ1-2
cdr3_nt: TGTGCCATCAGTGACCTACAGGGTATGGGCTACACCTTC
cdr3_aa: CAISDLQGMGYTF

cdr3_length: 14
d_call: NA
v_call: TRBV11-3
clone_size: NA
j_call: TRBJ1-1
cdr3_nt: TGTGCCAGCAGCTTAGAACCGGGGAACACTGAAGCTTTCTTT
cdr3_aa: CASSLEPGNTEAFF

cdr3_length: 15
d_call: NA
v_call: TRBV6-2/TRBV6-3
clone_size: NA
j_call: TRBJ1-2
cdr3_nt: TGTGCCAGCAGTTACTACCCGCAGGGCGAATGGGGCTACACCTTC
cdr3_aa: CASSYYPQGEWGYTF

cdr3_length: 15
d_call: TRBD2
v_call: TRBV7-6
clone_size: NA
j_call: TRBJ2-7
cdr3_nt: TGTGCCAGCAGCTTAATTCCTAGCGGGGTCTACGAGCAGTACTTC
cdr3_aa: CASSLIPSGVYEQYF

cdr3_length: 14
d_call: NA
v_call: TRBV21-1
clone_size: few
j_call: TRBJ1-5
cdr3_nt: TGTGCCAGCATCAGGGGACAGGGCAATCAGCCCCAGCATTTT
cdr3_aa: CASIRGQGNQPQHF

cdr3_length: 14
d_call: NA
v_call: TRBV27
clone_size: NA
j_call: TRBJ2-2
cdr3_nt: TGTGCCAGCAGTCCGCGGTCAAACACCGGGGAGCTGTTTTTT
cdr3_aa: CASSPRSNTGELFF

cdr3_length: 18
d_call: TRBD2
v_call: TRBV19
clone_size: NA
j_call: TRBJ2-1
cdr3_nt: TGTGCCAGTAGTATTCTAGCGGGGGGCTCGAGCTCCTACAATGAGCAGTTCTTC
cdr3_aa: CASSILAGGSSSYNEQFF

cdr3_length: 15
d_call: NA
v_call: TRBV7-9
clone_size: once
j_call: TRBJ1-2
cdr3_nt: TGTGCCAGCAGCTTAGATACCGGGTTCAACTATGGCTACACCTTC
cdr3_aa: CASSLDTGFNYGYTF

cdr3_length: 15
d_call: TRBD1
v_call: TRBV6-5
clone_size: NA
j_call: TRBJ2-1
cdr3_nt: TGTGCCAGCAGTTACGGGACAGGGGGCGAGTATGAGCAGTTCTTC
cdr3_aa: CASSYGTGGEYEQFF

cdr3_length: 14
d_call: NA
v_call: TRBV19
clone_size: NA
j_call: TRBJ2-7
cdr3_nt: TGTGCCAGTAGTCCCCACAGTCGCTCCTACGAGCAGTACTTC
cdr3_aa: CASSPHSRSYEQYF

cdr3_length: 12
d_call: NA
v_call: TRBV10-3
clone_size: NA
j_call: TRBJ1-2
cdr3_nt: TGTGCCATCAGTGGGGGCCCATATGGCTACACCTTC
cdr3_aa: CAISGGPYGYTF

cdr3_length: 13
d_call: NA
v_call: TRBV19
clone_size: NA
j_call: TRBJ2-5
cdr3_nt: TGTGCCAGTAGTTGGCGGGTAGAAGAGACCCAGTACTTC
cdr3_aa: CASSWRVEETQYF

cdr3_length: 13
d_call: NA
v_call: TRBV5-8
clone_size: NA
j_call: TRBJ1-1
cdr3_nt: TGTGCCAGCGCCGTTAGGGGGAACACTGAAGCTTTCTTT
cdr3_aa: CASAVRGNTEAFF

cdr3_length: 13
d_call: NA
v_call: TRBV27
clone_size: once
j_call: TRBJ2-2
cdr3_nt: TGTGCCACCCATCGGACTTTTGGCGGGGAGCTGTTTTTT
cdr3_aa: CATHRTFGGELFF

cdr3_length: 15
d_call: TRBD1
v_call: TRBV7-6
clone_size: NA
j_call: TRBJ1-2
cdr3_nt: TGTGCCAGCAGACTCGGGGACAGCAGAAACTATGGCTACACCTTC
cdr3_aa: CASRLGDSRNYGYTF

cdr3_length: 13
d_call: TRBD1
v_call: TRBV11-2
clone_size: few
j_call: TRBJ1-2
cdr3_nt: TGTGCCAGCAGCCGGGACAGAAACTATGGCTACACCTTC
cdr3_aa: CASSRDRNYGYTF

cdr3_length: 15
d_call: TRBD2
v_call: TRBV10-2
clone_size: NA
j_call: TRBJ2-1
cdr3_nt: TGCGCCACAGAACTAGCGGGGGGGATAAACAATGAGCAGTTCTTC
cdr3_aa: CATELAGGINNEQFF

cdr3_length: 15
d_call: TRBD1
v_call: TRBV6-5
clone_size: NA
j_call: TRBJ2-7
cdr3_nt: TGTGCCAGCAGTTACTCTGGACAGGGCACCTACGAGCAGTACTTC
cdr3_aa: CASSYSGQGTYEQYF

cdr3_length: 16
d_call: NA
v_call: TRBV5-1
clone_size: NA
j_call: TRBJ2-1
cdr3_nt: TGCGCCAGCAGCTTGGTTGCGGGAAGGTGGGGAGATGAGCAGTTCTTC
cdr3_aa: CASSLVAGRWGDEQFF

cdr3_length: 15
d_call: NA
v_call: TRBV7-2
clone_size: NA
j_call: TRBJ1-1
cdr3_nt: TGTGCCAGCAGCTCAAATAGGGGTTTGATCACTGAAGCTTTCTTT
cdr3_aa: CASSSNRGLITEAFF

cdr3_length: 14
d_call: TRBD1
v_call: TRBV5-5
clone_size: NA
j_call: TRBJ2-1
cdr3_nt: TGTGCCAGCAGCTTGGCAGGGGGCGGACATGAGCAGTTCTTC
cdr3_aa: CASSLAGGGHEQFF

cdr3_length: 13
d_call: NA
v_call: TRBV30
clone_size: once
j_call: TRBJ2-5
cdr3_nt: TGTGCCTGGAGTGAGCGAGGGAGCGAGACCCAGTACTTC
cdr3_aa: CAWSERGSETQYF

cdr3_length: 15
d_call: NA
v_call: TRBV24-1
clone_size: once
j_call: TRBJ1-1
cdr3_nt: TGTGCCACCAGTGACCCGACAGGCCCCGACACTGAAGCTTTCTTT
cdr3_aa: CATSDPTGPDTEAFF